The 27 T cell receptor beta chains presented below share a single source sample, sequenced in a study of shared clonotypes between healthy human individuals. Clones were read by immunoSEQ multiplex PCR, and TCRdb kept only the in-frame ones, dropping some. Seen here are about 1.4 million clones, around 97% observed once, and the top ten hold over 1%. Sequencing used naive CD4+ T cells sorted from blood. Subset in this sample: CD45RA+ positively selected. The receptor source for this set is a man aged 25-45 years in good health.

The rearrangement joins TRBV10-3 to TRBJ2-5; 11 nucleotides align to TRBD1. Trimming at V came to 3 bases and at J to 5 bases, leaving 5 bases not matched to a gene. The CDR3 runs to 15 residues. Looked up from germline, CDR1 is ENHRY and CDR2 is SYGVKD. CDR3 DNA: TGTGCCATCAGTGACCGGGACAGGGGGATCGAGACCCAGTACTTC. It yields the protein CAISDRDRGIETQYF.

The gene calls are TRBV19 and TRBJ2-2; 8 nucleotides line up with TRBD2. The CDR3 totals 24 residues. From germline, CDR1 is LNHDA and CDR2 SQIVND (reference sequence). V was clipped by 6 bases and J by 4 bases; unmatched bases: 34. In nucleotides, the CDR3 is TGTGCCAGTAGCAACCTTCCGGGGGGACGGACCGATCATAGACTAGCGAGACCCACCGGGGAGCTGTTTTTT. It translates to CASSNLPGGRTDHRLARPTGELFF.

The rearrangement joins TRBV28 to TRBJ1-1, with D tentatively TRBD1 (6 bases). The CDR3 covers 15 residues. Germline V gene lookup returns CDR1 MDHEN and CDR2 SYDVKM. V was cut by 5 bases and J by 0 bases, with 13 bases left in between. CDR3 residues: CASSPGQRMNTEAFF. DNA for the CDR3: TGTGCCAGCAGTCCCGGACAGCGCATGAACACTGAAGCTTTCTTT.

CDR3 loop: CASSLFQNTEAFF. CDR3 in DNA: TGTGCCAGCAGCTTGTTTCAGAACACTGAAGCTTTCTTT. The rearrangement joins TRBV5-6 to TRBJ1-1; D gene uncertain. CDR3 length equals 13 residues. Germline loops: CDR1 SGHDT, CDR2 YYEEEE. V was cut by 1 base and J by 1 base, with 5 bases left in between.

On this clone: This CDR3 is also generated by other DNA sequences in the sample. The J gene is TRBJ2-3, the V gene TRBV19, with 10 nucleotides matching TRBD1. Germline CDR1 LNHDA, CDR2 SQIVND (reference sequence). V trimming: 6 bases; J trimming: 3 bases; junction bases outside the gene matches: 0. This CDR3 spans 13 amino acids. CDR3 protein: CASRDRGTDTQYF. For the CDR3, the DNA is TGTGCCAGTAGGGACAGGGGGACAGATACGCAGTATTTT.

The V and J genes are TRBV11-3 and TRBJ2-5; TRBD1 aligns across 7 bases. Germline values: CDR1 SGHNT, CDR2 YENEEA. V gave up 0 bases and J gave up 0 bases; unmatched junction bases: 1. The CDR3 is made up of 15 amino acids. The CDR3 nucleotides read TGTGCCAGCAGCTTAGATGGACAGGACCAAGAGACCCAGTACTTC. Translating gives CASSLDGQDQETQYF.

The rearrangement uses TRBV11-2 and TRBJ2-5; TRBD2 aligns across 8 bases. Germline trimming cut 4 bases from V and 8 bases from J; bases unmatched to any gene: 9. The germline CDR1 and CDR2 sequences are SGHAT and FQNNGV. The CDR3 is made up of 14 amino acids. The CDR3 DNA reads TGTGCCAGCAGCTCGACTAGCGAGATCTCTACCCAGTACTTC. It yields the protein CASSSTSEISTQYF.

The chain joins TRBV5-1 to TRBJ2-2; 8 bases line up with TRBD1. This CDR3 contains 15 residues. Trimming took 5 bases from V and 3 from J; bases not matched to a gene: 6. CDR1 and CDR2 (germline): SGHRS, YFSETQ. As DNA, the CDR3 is TGCGCCAGCAGTCTCCCAGGGGGCGACACCGGGGAGCTGTTTTTT. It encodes CASSLPGGDTGELFF.

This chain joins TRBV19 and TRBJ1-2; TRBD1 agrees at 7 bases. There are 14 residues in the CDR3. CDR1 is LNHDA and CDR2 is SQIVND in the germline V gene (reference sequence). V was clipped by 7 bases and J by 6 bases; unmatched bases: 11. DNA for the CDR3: TGTGCCAGTACCACACTAGACAGGGTAGATGGCTACACCTTC. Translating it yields CASTTLDRVDGYTF. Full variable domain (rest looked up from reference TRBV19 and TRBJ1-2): DGGITQSPKYLFRKEGQNVTLSCEQNLNHDAMYWYRQDPGQGLRLIYYSQIVNDFQKGDIAEGYSVSREKKESFPLTVTSAQKNPTAFYLCASTTLDRVDGYTFGSGTRLTVV.

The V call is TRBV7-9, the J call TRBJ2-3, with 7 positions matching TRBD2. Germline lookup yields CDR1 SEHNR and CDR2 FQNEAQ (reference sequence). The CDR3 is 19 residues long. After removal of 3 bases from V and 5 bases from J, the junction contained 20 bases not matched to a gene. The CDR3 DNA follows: TGTGCCAGCAGCTTGCAGGGCCGCACCTTGCGGGAGACCGTAGATACGCAGTATTTT. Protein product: CASSLQGRTLRETVDTQYF.

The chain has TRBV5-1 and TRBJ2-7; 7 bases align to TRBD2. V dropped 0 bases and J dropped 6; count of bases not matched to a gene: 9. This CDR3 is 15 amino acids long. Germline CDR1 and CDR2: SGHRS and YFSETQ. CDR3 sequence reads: CASSLVGGSRVEQYF. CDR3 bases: TGCGCCAGCAGCTTGGTTGGCGGGAGTCGTGTCGAGCAGTACTTC.

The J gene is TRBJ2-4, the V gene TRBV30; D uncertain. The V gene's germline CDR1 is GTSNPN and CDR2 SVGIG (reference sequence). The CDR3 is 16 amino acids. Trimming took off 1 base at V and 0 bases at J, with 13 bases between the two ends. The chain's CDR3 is CAWSGHGSLAKNIQYF. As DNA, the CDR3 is TGTGCCTGGAGTGGTCACGGCTCCCTAGCCAAAAACATTCAGTACTTC.

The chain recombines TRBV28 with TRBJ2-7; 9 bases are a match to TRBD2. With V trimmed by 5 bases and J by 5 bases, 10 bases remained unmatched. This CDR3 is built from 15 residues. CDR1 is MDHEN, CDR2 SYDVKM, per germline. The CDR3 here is CASSQNLIAGDEQYF. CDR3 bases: TGTGCCAGCAGTCAAAACCTTATAGCGGGAGACGAGCAGTACTTC.

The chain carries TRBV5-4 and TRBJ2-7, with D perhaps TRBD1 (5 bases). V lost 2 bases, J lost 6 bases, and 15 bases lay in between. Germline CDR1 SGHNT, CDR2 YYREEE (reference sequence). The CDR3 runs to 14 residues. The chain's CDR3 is CASSFGRVFSEQYF. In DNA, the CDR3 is TGTGCCAGCAGCTTTGGCAGGGTTTTCTCCGAGCAGTACTTC.

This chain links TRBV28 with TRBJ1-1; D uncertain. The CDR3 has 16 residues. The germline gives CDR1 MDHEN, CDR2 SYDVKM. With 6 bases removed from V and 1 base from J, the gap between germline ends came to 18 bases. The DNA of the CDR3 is TGTGCCAGCAGGACGCTCGCAGGCCTGACGAACACTGAAGCTTTCTTT. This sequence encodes CASRTLAGLTNTEAFF.

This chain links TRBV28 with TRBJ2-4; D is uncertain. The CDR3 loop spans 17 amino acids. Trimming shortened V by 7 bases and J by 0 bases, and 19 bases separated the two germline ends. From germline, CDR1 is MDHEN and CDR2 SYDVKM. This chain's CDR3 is CASNLWDARLAKNIQYF. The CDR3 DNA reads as TGTGCCAGCAATCTATGGGATGCGAGACTAGCCAAAAACATTCAGTACTTC.

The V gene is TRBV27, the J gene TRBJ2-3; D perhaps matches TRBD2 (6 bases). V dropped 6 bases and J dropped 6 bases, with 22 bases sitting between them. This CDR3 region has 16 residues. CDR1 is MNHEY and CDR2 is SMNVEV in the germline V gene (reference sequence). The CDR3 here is CASRKQMGLAVDTQYF. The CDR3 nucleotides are TGTGCCAGCAGGAAACAAATGGGACTGGCGGTGGATACGCAGTATTTT.

The CDR3 sequence: CASSEVGFEQYF. Written as DNA, the CDR3 is TGTGCCAGCAGTGAAGTGGGCTTCGAGCAGTACTTC. The chain uses TRBV2 and TRBJ2-7; D not certain. The V end lost 1 base, the J end lost 6 bases, and 7 bases lay between the germline ends. Germline values: CDR1 SNHLY, CDR2 FYNNEI. The CDR3 runs to 12 residues. Full variable domain (outside the CDR3, taken from reference TRBV2 and TRBJ2-7): EPEVTQTPSHQVTQMGQEVILRCVPISNHLYFYWYRQILGQKVEFLVSFYNNEISEKSEIFDDQFSVERPDGSNFTLKIRSTKLEDSAMYFCASSEVGFEQYFGPGTRLTVT.

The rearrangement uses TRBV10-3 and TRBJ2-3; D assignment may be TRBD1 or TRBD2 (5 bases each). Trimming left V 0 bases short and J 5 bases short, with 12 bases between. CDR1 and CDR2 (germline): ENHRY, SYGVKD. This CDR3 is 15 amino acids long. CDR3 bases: TGTGCCATCAGTGAGTCCACCGGGGCCGGAGATACGCAGTATTTT. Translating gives CAISESTGAGDTQYF.

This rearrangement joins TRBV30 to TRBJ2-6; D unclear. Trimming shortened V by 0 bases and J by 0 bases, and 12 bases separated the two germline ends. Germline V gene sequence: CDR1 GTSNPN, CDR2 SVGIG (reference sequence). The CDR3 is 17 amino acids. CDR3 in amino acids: CAWSVGLVSSGANVLTF. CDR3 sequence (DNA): TGTGCCTGGAGTGTAGGGCTGGTAAGCTCTGGGGCCAACGTCCTGACTTTC.

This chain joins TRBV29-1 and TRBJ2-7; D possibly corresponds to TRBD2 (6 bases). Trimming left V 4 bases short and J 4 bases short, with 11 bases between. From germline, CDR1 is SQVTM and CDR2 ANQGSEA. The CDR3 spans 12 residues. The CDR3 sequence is CSVGASAYEQYF. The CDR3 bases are TGCAGCGTTGGAGCTAGCGCATACGAGCAGTACTTC.

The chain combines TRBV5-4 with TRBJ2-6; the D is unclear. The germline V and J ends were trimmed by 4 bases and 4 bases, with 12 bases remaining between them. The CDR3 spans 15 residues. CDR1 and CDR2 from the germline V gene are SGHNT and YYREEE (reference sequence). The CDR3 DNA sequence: TGTGCCAGCAGCGTTGAGCCTCTGGGGGCCAACGTCCTGACTTTC. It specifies CASSVEPLGANVLTF.

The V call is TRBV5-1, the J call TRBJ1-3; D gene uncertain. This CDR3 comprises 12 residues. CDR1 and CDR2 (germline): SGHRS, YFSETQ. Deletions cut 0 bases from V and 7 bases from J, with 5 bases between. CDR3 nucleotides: TGCGCCAGCAGCTTGGACCGGAACACCATATATTTT. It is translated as CASSLDRNTIYF.

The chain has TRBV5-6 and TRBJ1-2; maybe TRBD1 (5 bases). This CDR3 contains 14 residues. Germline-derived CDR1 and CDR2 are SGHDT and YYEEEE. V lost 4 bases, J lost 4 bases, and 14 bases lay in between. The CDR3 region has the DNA TGTGCCAGCAGCAGGGGTGTCGGCGGCTATGGCTACACCTTC. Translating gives CASSRGVGGYGYTF.

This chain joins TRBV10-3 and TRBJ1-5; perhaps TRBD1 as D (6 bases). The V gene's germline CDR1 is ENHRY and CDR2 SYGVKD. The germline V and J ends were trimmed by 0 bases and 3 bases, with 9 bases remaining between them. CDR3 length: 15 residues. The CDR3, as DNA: TGTGCCATCAGTGAGTCACGGGGGCTCAATCAGCCCCAGCATTTT. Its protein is CAISESRGLNQPQHF.

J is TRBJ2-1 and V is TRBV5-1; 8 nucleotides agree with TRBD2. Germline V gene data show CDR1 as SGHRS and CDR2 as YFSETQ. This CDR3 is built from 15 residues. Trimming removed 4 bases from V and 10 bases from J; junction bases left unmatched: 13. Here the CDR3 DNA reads TGCGCCAGCAGCCCTGGGAGCGGGAGTAGAAGGGAGCAGTTCTTC. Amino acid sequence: CASSPGSGSRREQFF.

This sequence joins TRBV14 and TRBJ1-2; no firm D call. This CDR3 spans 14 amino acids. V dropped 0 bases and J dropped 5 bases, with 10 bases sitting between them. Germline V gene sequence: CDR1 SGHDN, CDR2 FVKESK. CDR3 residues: CASSQENRLYGYTF. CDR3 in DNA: TGTGCCAGCAGCCAAGAAAACAGACTTTATGGCTACACCTTC.